A selection of T cell receptor beta chains follows, all from one sample in a study of blood T cell repertoires in COVID-19. Profiling relied on immunoSEQ multiplex PCR, and the TCRdb table lists in-frame clones only, not all of them. The data contain approximately 200,000 clones, 65% to 85% of them singletons. The sample consisted of PBMCs or T cells enriched from blood (not recorded which). The receptors shown here come from a man aged 35 to 55 who had recovered from COVID-19. Each CDR3 is given with its conserved first and last residue. A D gene is named only where the DNA matches it firmly. Part of the rows lack a size; the others show once, few, many or a class for expanded clones.

TRBV6-4	NA	NA	TRBJ2-1	CASSERDSYNEQFF	TGTGCCAGCAGTGAGCGGGACTCCTACAATGAGCAGTTCTTC
TRBV6-2/TRBV6-3	TRBD1	NA	TRBJ2-5	CASSLDRGGETQYF	TGTGCCAGCAGTCTGGACAGGGGAGGAGAGACCCAGTACTTC
TRBV28	NA	NA	TRBJ2-1	CASGRGSGGNEQFF	TGTGCCAGCGGCAGGGGATCGGGCGGCAATGAGCAGTTCTTC
TRBV5-1	TRBD2	NA	TRBJ2-3	CASSFSGGVSTDNPYF	TGCGCCAGCAGCTTTAGCGGGGGGGTATCCACAGATAACCCGTATTTT
TRBV5-1	TRBD1	few	TRBJ2-7	CASNPGGGYEQYF	TGCGCCAGTAACCCAGGGGGTGGATACGAGCAGTACTTC
TRBV28	TRBD1	once	TRBJ1-2	CASSSVGQGAGYGYTF	TGTGCCAGCAGTTCCGTCGGACAGGGGGCAGGCTATGGCTACACCTTC
TRBV20-1	TRBD2	NA	TRBJ2-2	CSASYGLAANTGELFF	TGCAGTGCTAGTTATGGACTAGCGGCGAACACCGGGGAGCTGTTTTTT
TRBV11-2	NA	NA	TRBJ1-2	CASSPALQGRGYTF	TGTGCCAGCAGCCCAGCCCTCCAGGGTCGGGGCTACACCTTC
TRBV6-5	NA	NA	TRBJ2-3	CASSYGGSDTQYF	TGTGCCAGCAGTTACGGGGGGTCAGATACGCAGTATTTT
TRBV12-3/TRBV12-4	NA	NA	TRBJ1-1	CASSLAANTEAFF	TGTGCCAGCAGTTTAGCAGCGAACACTGAAGCTTTCTTT
TRBV5-6	TRBD1	NA	TRBJ2-2	CASSREQGAYAGELFF	TGTGCCAGCAGCCGAGAGCAGGGGGCTTACGCCGGGGAGCTGTTTTTT
TRBV30	NA	NA	TRBJ1-6	CAWSRTLTYNSPLHF	TGTGCCTGGAGTCGAACATTGACCTATAATTCACCCCTCCACTTT
TRBV5-4	NA	NA	TRBJ2-2	CASTPGGANTGELFF	TGTGCCAGCACTCCCGGCGGGGCGAACACCGGGGAGCTGTTTTTT
TRBV19	NA	NA	TRBJ1-5	CASRQSGGISQPQHF	TGTGCCAGTCGCCAGTCGGGGGGCATCAGTCAGCCCCAGCATTTT
TRBV5-6	NA	NA	TRBJ1-1	CASSFSQGTEAFF	TGTGCCAGCAGCTTTAGTCAGGGCACTGAAGCTTTCTTT
TRBV10-1	NA	once	TRBJ1-6	CASRSDSSSPLHF	TGCGCCAGCAGATCAGACAGCAGTTCACCCCTCCACTTT
TRBV7-2	NA	few	TRBJ1-5	CASSLRELWPQHF	TGTGCCAGCAGCTTACGGGAGTTGTGGCCCCAGCATTTT
TRBV18	NA	NA	TRBJ1-1	CASSPSAEPIFKVNSFSFGGEAFF	TGTGCCAGCTCACCATCGGCCGAGCCCATCTTCAAGGTTAACTCGTTTAGCTTTGGAGGTGAAGCTTTCTTT
TRBV23-1	TRBD1	NA	TRBJ1-2	CASSQPTQGCYGYTF	TGCGCCAGCAGTCAACCAACACAGGGGTGCTATGGCTACACCTTC
TRBV10-3	NA	NA	TRBJ1-4	CAISETTGISGEKLFF	TGTGCCATCAGCGAAACAACCGGGATTTCTGGGGAAAAACTGTTTTTT
TRBV28	NA	NA	TRBJ1-3	CASSFPRGRGGNTIYF	TGTGCCAGCAGTTTCCCGCGTGGAAGGGGCGGAAACACCATATATTTT
TRBV19	NA	NA	TRBJ1-5	CASSSTDQPQHF	TGTGCCAGTAGTTCGACAGATCAGCCCCAGCATTTT
TRBV10-3	NA	NA	TRBJ1-1	CAISLNGNTEAFF	TGTGCCATCAGCCTGAACGGGAACACTGAAGCTTTCTTT
TRBV29-1	NA	NA	TRBJ1-2	CSATLTNYGYTF	TGCAGCGCCACCCTAACCAACTATGGCTACACCTTC
TRBV11-3	TRBD2	NA	TRBJ2-1	CASSVLAGGYNEQFF	TGTGCCAGCAGCGTCCTAGCGGGGGGATACAATGAGCAGTTCTTC
TRBV2	TRBD1	NA	TRBJ2-2	CASSIDRAGELFF	TGTGCCAGCAGTATCGACAGGGCCGGGGAGCTGTTTTTT
TRBV6-5	NA	NA	TRBJ2-2	CASSYPTVDTGELFF	TGTGCCAGCAGTTACCCTACAGTGGACACCGGGGAGCTGTTTTTT
TRBV30	NA	NA	TRBJ2-7	CACGWFGTYEQYF	TGTGCCTGCGGGTGGTTTGGCACCTACGAGCAGTACTTC
TRBV11-2	NA	NA	TRBJ1-1	CASSLDSIMNTEAFF	TGTGCCAGCAGCCTGGACAGTATTATGAACACTGAAGCTTTCTTT
TRBV27	NA	few	TRBJ2-5	CASSLRGGETQYF	TGTGCCAGCAGTTTAAGGGGGGGAGAGACCCAGTACTTC
TRBV5-5	NA	NA	TRBJ1-5	CASSRGRGQPQHF	TGTGCCAGCAGCCGAGGACGGGGTCAGCCCCAGCATTTT
TRBV5-1	TRBD1	NA	TRBJ2-7	CASSLAGDSYEQYF	TGCGCCAGCAGCTTGGCCGGGGACAGCTACGAGCAGTACTTC
TRBV5-4	TRBD1	few	TRBJ1-2	CASSPGTGIGYGYTF	TGTGCCAGCAGCCCCGGGACAGGGATTGGCTATGGCTACACCTTC
TRBV19	TRBD1	NA	TRBJ1-3	CASRRGQGSGNTIYF	TGTGCCAGTCGGCGGGGACAGGGCTCTGGAAACACCATATATTTT
TRBV7-2	TRBD2	NA	TRBJ2-3	CASSFLAGGPRDTQYF	TGTGCCAGCAGCTTTCTAGCGGGGGGGCCACGGGATACGCAGTATTTT
TRBV5-1	NA	NA	TRBJ2-5	CASSPGGLKETQYF	TGCGCCAGCAGCCCCGGGGGACTTAAAGAGACCCAGTACTTC
TRBV27	TRBD1	NA	TRBJ1-2	CASSPQPTGGHYGYTF	TGTGCCAGCAGCCCTCAACCGACAGGGGGCCACTATGGCTACACCTTC
TRBV6-5	NA	NA	TRBJ1-1	CASSYRNRNEAFF	TGTGCCAGCAGTTACCGTAACAGAAATGAAGCTTTCTTT
TRBV7-9	NA	NA	TRBJ2-3	CASRTASTDTQYF	TGTGCCAGCCGGACAGCAAGCACAGATACGCAGTATTTT
TRBV28	NA	NA	TRBJ2-3	CASSPLEVSDTDTQYF	TGTGCCAGCAGTCCCCTGGAGGTTTCCGACACAGATACGCAGTATTTT
TRBV4-3	TRBD1	NA	TRBJ1-6	CASSRAGQGNSPLHF	TGCGCCAGCAGCCGCGCGGGACAGGGAAATTCACCCCTCCACTTT